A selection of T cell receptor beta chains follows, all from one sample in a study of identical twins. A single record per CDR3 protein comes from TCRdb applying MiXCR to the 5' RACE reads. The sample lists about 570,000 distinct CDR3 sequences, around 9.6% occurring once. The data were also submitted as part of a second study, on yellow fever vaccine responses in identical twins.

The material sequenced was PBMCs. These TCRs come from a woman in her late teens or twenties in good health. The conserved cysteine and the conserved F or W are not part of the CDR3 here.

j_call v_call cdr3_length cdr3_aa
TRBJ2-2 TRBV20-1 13 SARGRGTGTGELF
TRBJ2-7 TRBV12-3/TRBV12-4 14 ASSGYRVTIRYEQY
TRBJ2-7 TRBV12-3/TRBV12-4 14 ASSLASRIATYEQY
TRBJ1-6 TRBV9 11 ASGRDRNSPLH
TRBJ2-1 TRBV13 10 ASSFFWGEQF
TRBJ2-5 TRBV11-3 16 ASSLGAGASRFQETQY
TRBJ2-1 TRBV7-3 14 ASSLSPGTEYNEQF
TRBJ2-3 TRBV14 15 ASSYGQGRWDTDTQY
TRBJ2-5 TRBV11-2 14 ASSLGGRVGRETQY
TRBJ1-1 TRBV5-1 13 ASSLGGQGFTEAF
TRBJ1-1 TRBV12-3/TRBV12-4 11 ASTLRQGSGAF
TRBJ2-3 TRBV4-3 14 ASSQEVREATDTQY
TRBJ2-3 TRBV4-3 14 ASSQFRAASTDTQY
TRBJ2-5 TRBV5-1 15 ASSLGLQQPGQETQY
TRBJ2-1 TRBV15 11 ATSRKGWNEQF
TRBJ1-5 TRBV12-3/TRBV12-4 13 ASSWGGNPHQPQH
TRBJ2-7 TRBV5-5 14 ASSSIGGFGSYEQY
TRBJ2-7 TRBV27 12 ASSFADRTYEQY
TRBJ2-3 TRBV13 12 ASSARQGVDTQY
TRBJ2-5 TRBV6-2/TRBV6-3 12 ASSYVGQVGSRI
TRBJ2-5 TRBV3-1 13 ASRGLAGGSETQY
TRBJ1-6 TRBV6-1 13 ASSAAGTGHSPLH
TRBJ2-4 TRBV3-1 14 ASSPGGALAENIQY
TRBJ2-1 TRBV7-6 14 ASSLREGGAYNEQF
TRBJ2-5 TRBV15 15 ATSREGLAGHQETQY
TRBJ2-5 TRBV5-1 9 ASSLGQNEY
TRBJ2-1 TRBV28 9 ASGGYNEQF
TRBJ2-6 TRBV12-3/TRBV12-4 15 ASSARTGGGGANVLT
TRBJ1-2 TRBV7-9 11 ASSEGPYYGYT
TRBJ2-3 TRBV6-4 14 ASSHTAGGSTDTQY
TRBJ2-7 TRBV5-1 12 ASSYRDRVSEQY
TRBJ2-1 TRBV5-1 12 ASTDLGGANEQF
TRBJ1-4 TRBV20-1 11 SASLSVGEKLF
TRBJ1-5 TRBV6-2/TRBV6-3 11 ASTRGGNQPQH
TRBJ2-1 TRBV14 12 ASSQGTSGRYPF
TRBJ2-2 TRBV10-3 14 AIRGSSGSKTGELF
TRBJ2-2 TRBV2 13 ASSEELANTGELF
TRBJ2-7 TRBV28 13 ASSLSGGWTHEQY
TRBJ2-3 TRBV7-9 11 ASSLALTDTQY
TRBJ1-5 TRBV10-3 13 AISEGATSNQPQH
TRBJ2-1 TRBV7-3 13 ASSRRGGGHNEQF
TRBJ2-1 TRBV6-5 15 ASSYKLTGSARGEQF
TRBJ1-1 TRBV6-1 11 ATQRDRVAEAF